This TCR beta chain stems from a study of blood T cells in healthy people across ages. A second about 6 to 11 cycle PCR used barcoded and J-beta primers. Using its own MiXCR run on the 5' RACE reads, TCRdb lists one record per CDR3 protein. The repertoire has roughly 800,000 distinct CDR3 sequences, more than 25% of them found once; the top ten carry about 3%. Broader study findings: In these data, TCR beta diversity tracked strongly with naive T cell percentage. Among long-lived donors, naive CD4+ cells were more numerous and diversity higher than in aged donors.

A note on this clonotype: Its specificity is unknown.

CDR3 length equals 13 residues. Germline CDR1 is DFQATT and CDR2 is SNEGSKA (reference sequence). Trimming removed 5 bases at V and 8 bases at J, with 16 bases between. Each individual donor underwent a draw of ten milliliters of peripheral blood. This sample was shared with a second study, whose subject was T cells of mothers and their children. That paper states: The whole RNA yield was converted to cDNA, around 1.4 ug per 15 ul.

This chain connects TRBV20-1 to TRBJ2-1, with TRBD2 as a possible D gene (5 bases). The TCR sequence derives from a boy aged 10-17 years in good health. The sequencing input was blood. CDR3 coding DNA: TGCAGTGCTCCTGGACTGGGAACGGATGAGCAGTTCTTC. Amino acids: CSAPGLGTDEQFF.